Listed here are 20 T cell receptor beta chains from one sample, sequenced in a study of T cells expressing NK-cell markers. For each CDR3 protein, TCRdb gives one entry from its re-call of the 5' RACE reads, without DNA. The table lists roughly 390,000 distinct CDR3 sequences. Sequences were obtained from blood T cells: a sorted CD56 or NKG2C T cell subset, CD4+ or CD8+ T cells, or bulk PBMC T cells (not recorded which). The receptors come from a woman aged 50 to 60 in good health.

This chain uses TRBV20-1 with TRBJ1-5. This CDR3 is built from 12 residues. Germline V gene data show CDR1 as DFQATT and CDR2 as SNEGSKA (reference sequence). The chain's CDR3 is CSAGGTNQPQHF.

This chain connects TRBV4-1 to TRBJ2-4; TCRdb names TRBD2, which stays unverified in the absence of DNA. In germline, CDR1 is MGHRA, CDR2 YSYEKL. The CDR3 is 15 amino acids. The CDR3 loop is CASSQSLRDRNIQYF.

The chain links TRBV5-5 to TRBJ1-4. Germline values: CDR1 SGHKS, CDR2 YYEKEE (reference sequence). The CDR3 is 14 residues long. CDR3 residues: CASSSGATNEKLFF.

The chain joins TRBV10-3 to TRBJ2-7; TCRdb picks TRBD1, but there is no DNA to check that call. The CDR3 is 13 residues long. Germline values: CDR1 ENHRY, CDR2 SYGVKD. The CDR3 spells CAITDRGSGEQYF.

The genes are TRBV12-3 or TRBV12-4 and TRBJ1-2. CDR3 length: 13 amino acids. CDR3 protein: CASTMGRHYGYTF.

The chain has TRBV6-5 and TRBJ2-1; TCRdb names TRBD2, which stays unverified in the absence of DNA. Germline assignment: CDR1 MNHEY and CDR2 SVGAGI. The CDR3 loop spans 16 amino acids. CDR3 in amino acids: CASSALAGGVYNEQFF.

The V call is TRBV6-1, the J call TRBJ2-7; the TRBD2 assignment by TCRdb is unverifiable without DNA. Germline assignment: CDR1 MNHNS and CDR2 SASEGT. This CDR3 has 16 residues. The CDR3 sequence: CASSRLAGGSSYEQYF.

The V call is TRBV20-1, the J call TRBJ1-1; the D call from TCRdb, TRBD1, cannot be confirmed without DNA. This CDR3 comprises 16 residues. Germline V gives CDR1 DFQATT, CDR2 SNEGSKA (reference sequence). The CDR3 is CSAIAPGGAVNTEAFF.

The gene calls are TRBV4-2 and TRBJ1-1; as DNA is missing, the TRBD1 call by TCRdb cannot be tested. This CDR3 is 14 amino acids long. CDR1 and CDR2 from the germline V gene are LGHNA and YNFKEQ. This CDR3 is CASSQVQQVLEAFF.

V and J are TRBV7-9 and TRBJ2-7. This CDR3 comprises 13 residues. Germline CDR1 and CDR2: SEHNR and FQNEAQ (reference sequence). The CDR3 reads CASTAESSYEQYF.

The chain links TRBV12-3 or TRBV12-4 to TRBJ2-7; TCRdb calls TRBD1, which cannot be checked without DNA. The CDR3 is 14 amino acids. The chain's CDR3 is CASSPLQTPYEQYF.

The CDR3 is CASSSVPSGRAYEQFF. The chain carries TRBV3-1 and TRBJ2-1; absent DNA, TCRdb's TRBD2 call cannot be checked. The CDR3 is made up of 16 amino acids. Germline V lookup: CDR1 LGHDT, CDR2 YNNKEL (reference sequence).

The CDR3 loop reads CSARDFNGRHEGEQFF. The chain is built from TRBV20-1 and TRBJ2-1; the TCRdb D gene call, TRBD2, has no DNA to confirm it. This CDR3 comprises 16 residues. Germline V CDR1 and CDR2: DFQATT, SNEGSKA (reference sequence).

V is TRBV29-1 and J is TRBJ1-1. The CDR3 extends over 11 amino acids. Germline CDR1 SQVTM, CDR2 ANQGSEA. The CDR3 sequence: CSVEGGGQAFF.

The chain combines TRBV12-3 or TRBV12-4 with TRBJ2-2; TCRdb picks TRBD1, but there is no DNA to check that call. CDR3 length: 12 amino acids. CDR3 protein: CASSLGDGGLFF.

The chain recombines TRBV18 with TRBJ2-1. The CDR3 runs to 14 residues. Per the germline V gene, CDR1 is KGHSH and CDR2 is LQKENI. CDR3: CASSPRVQVNEQFF.

The chain carries TRBV12-3 or TRBV12-4 and TRBJ1-1. The CDR3 runs 13 residues. This CDR3 reads CASSRDFGPEAFF.

The chain joins TRBV5-1 to TRBJ2-7; TCRdb reports TRBD1, a call that lacks DNA to check it against. The CDR3 is 15 amino acids. Germline CDR1 and CDR2: SGHRS and YFSETQ. The CDR3 here is CASSLGRQARNEQYF. Filled out from reference TRBV5-1 and TRBJ2-7, the complete variable domain reads KAGVTQTPRYLIKTRGQQVTLSCSPISGHRSVSWYQQTPGQGLQFLFEYFSETQRNKGNFPGRFSGRQFSNSRSEMNVSTLELGDSALYLCASSLGRQARNEQYFGPGTRLTVT.

This chain connects TRBV7-9 to TRBJ1-5; the D call from TCRdb, TRBD1, cannot be confirmed without DNA. CDR3 size: 13 residues. CDR1 is SEHNR, CDR2 FQNEAQ, per germline (reference sequence). CDR3 protein: CASSPGQYQPQHF.

This rearrangement joins TRBV20-1 to TRBJ1-4. This CDR3 comprises 11 residues. CDR1 is DFQATT and CDR2 is SNEGSKA in the germline V gene (reference sequence). The chain's CDR3 is CSARSNEKLFF.